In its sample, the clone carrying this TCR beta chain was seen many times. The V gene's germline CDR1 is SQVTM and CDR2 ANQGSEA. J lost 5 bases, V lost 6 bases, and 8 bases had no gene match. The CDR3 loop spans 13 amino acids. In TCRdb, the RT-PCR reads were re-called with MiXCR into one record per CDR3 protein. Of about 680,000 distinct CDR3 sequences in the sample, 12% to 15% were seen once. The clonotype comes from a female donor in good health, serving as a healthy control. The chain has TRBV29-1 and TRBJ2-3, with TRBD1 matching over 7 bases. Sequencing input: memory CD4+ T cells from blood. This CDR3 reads CSVSTGAGDTQYF. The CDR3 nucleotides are TGCAGCGTCAGCACAGGGGCCGGAGATACGCAGTATTTT.